The 18 T cell receptor beta chains reported below all come from one sample, sequenced in a study of T cell responses to AZD1222 COVID-19 vaccine. Generated by immunoSEQ multiplex PCR, the TCRdb table keeps only in-frame clones and is missing some. The sample records over 45,000 clones, roughly 90% being singletons. The sequenced sample was peripheral blood, obtained 28 days after the second AZD1222 dose. These receptors originate from an adult who received the AZD1222 COVID-19 vaccine.

The chain combines TRBV19 with TRBJ1-1, with 7 bases that match TRBD1. Germline assignment: CDR1 LNHDA and CDR2 SQIVND (reference sequence). The CDR3 contains 15 residues. Trimming removed 4 bases from V and 8 bases from J; junction bases left unmatched: 13. The CDR3 is CASSRQGSAPLEAFF. CDR3 DNA sequence: TGTGCCAGTAGTAGACAGGGTTCTGCTCCTTTGGAAGCTTTCTTT. The full variable domain, rest sourced from reference TRBV19 and TRBJ1-1, is DGGITQSPKYLFRKEGQNVTLSCEQNLNHDAMYWYRQDPGQGLRLIYYSQIVNDFQKGDIAEGYSVSREKKESFPLTVTSAQKNPTAFYLCASSRQGSAPLEAFFGQGTRLTVV.

The V and J genes are TRBV12-3 or TRBV12-4 and TRBJ2-1; D is undetermined. Trimming took 6 bases from V and 3 from J, leaving 9 bases between them. The length of the CDR3 is 13 residues. The CDR3 DNA reads as TGTGCCAGCAGAGGCCTCAACTACAATGAGCAGTTCTTC. Translating it yields CASRGLNYNEQFF.

This clone was detected once. The chain couples TRBV20-1 to TRBJ2-1, with a possible D match to TRBD2 (5 bases). The CDR3 extends over 13 amino acids. Trimming shortened V by 3 bases and J by 3 bases, and 9 bases separated the two germline ends. The germline V gene has CDR1 DFQATT and CDR2 SNEGSKA (reference sequence). CDR3 in DNA: TGCAGTGCTAGTAGCGTAAGCTACAATGAGCAGTTCTTC. Protein: CSASSVSYNEQFF.

This clone has more than one count but fewer than ten. This rearrangement joins TRBV11-3 to TRBJ1-1; possibly TRBD1 for D (5 bases). The CDR3 has 14 amino acids. The germline gives CDR1 SGHNT, CDR2 YENEEA. The ends were cut back, 3 bases at V and 6 bases at J, with 14 bases in the middle. CDR3 sequence (DNA): TGTGCCAGCAGCTTCCGGGAGGGACTACCTGAAGCTTTCTTT. This translates into CASSFREGLPEAFF.

This chain links TRBV14 with TRBJ1-2; 9 bases line up with TRBD1. This CDR3 has 15 residues. Per germline, CDR1 SGHDN and CDR2 FVKESK. V dropped 4 bases and J dropped 3; count of bases not matched to a gene: 6. This chain's CDR3 is CASSPRQGEYYGYTF. In DNA form, the CDR3 reads TGTGCCAGCAGCCCAAGACAGGGGGAGTACTATGGCTACACCTTC.

This rearrangement joins TRBV19 to TRBJ2-3; 8 bases map to TRBD1. The CDR3 sequence is 16 residues long. After removal of 2 bases from V and 1 base from J, the junction contained 5 bases not matched to a gene. Germline loops: CDR1 LNHDA, CDR2 SQIVND (reference sequence). The CDR3: CASSISIQGGTDTQYF. The CDR3 DNA reads TGTGCCAGTAGTATATCGATACAGGGGGGCACAGATACGCAGTATTTT.

This chain uses TRBV7-3 with TRBJ2-5; D remains ambiguous. The CDR3 is 13 amino acids. Trimming removed 5 bases at V and 4 bases at J, with 11 bases between. Germline-derived CDR1 and CDR2 are SGHTA and FQGTGA. Here the CDR3 DNA reads TGTGCCAGCAGCCAAACTACCCGAGAGACCCAGTACTTC. Translated: CASSQTTRETQYF.

V usage is TRBV12-5 and J usage is TRBJ1-6; D call uncertain. The germline V gene has CDR1 LGHNT and CDR2 FRNRAP. This CDR3 has 13 amino acids. The V gene lost 1 base and the J gene lost 4 bases, with 2 bases spanning the gap. Here the CDR3 DNA reads TGTGCTAGTGGTTTGGAATATAATTCACCCCTCCACTTT. Encoded protein: CASGLEYNSPLHF.

Only one count was recorded for this clone. V and J are TRBV19 and TRBJ2-1; D is ambiguous. The V and J ends lost 3 bases and 9 bases respectively, with 6 bases between them. Per germline, CDR1 LNHDA and CDR2 SQIVND (reference sequence). The CDR3 covers 11 residues. CDR3 coding DNA: TGTGCCAGTAGTATGAGTAGTGAGCAGTTCTTC. Its translation: CASSMSSEQFF.

This chain joins TRBV7-2 and TRBJ1-5, with D perhaps TRBD1 (5 bases). Trimming took off 2 bases at V and 4 bases at J, with 15 bases between the two ends. The germline CDR1 and CDR2 sequences are SGHTA and FQGNSA. CDR3 length: 16 amino acids. CDR3: CASSLRSGTENQPQHF. The CDR3 coding sequence is TGTGCCAGCAGCTTAAGATCCGGGACGGAGAATCAGCCCCAGCATTTT.

In its sample, this clone was seen once. The gene calls are TRBV11-2 and TRBJ2-1; TRBD2 is a possible D gene (6 bases). CDR3 length equals 16 residues. In germline, CDR1 is SGHAT, CDR2 FQNNGV. Trimming pared 1 base from V and 4 bases from J, leaving 14 bases between. The CDR3 nucleotides read TGTGCCAGCAGCTTAGGGGCGGGATCGGCGTACAATGAGCAGTTCTTC. Protein product: CASSLGAGSAYNEQFF.

V gene TRBV7-9 combines with J gene TRBJ1-2; possible D gene TRBD1, 5 bases. In germline, CDR1 is SEHNR, CDR2 FQNEAQ (reference sequence). The V end lost 3 bases, the J end lost 4 bases, and 18 bases lay between the germline ends. This CDR3 has 16 amino acids. The CDR3, as DNA: TGTGCCAGCAGCTTGTCCACAAGTGGGACGGGCTATGGCTACACCTTC. Residues: CASSLSTSGTGYGYTF.

The chain is built from TRBV11-2 and TRBJ2-5; 8 positions match TRBD2. The CDR3 is 16 residues long. CDR1 and CDR2 (germline): SGHAT, FQNNGV. V lost 4 bases to trimming and J lost 5 bases; unmatched junction nucleotides: 12. The CDR3 bases are TGTGCCAGCAGCTCCGCCCAAGCGGGAGAGGGCGAGACCCAGTACTTC. It translates to CASSSAQAGEGETQYF.

The chain uses TRBV25-1 and TRBJ2-3; D gene ambiguous. V was pared by 4 bases and J by 2 bases, with 13 bases between. This CDR3 contains 15 residues. Germline-derived CDR1 and CDR2 are MGHDK and SYGVNS. The CDR3 bases are TGTGCCAGCAGTGGACCGAGGTCCCCCACAGATACGCAGTATTTT. This sequence encodes CASSGPRSPTDTQYF.

This rearrangement joins TRBV24-1 to TRBJ1-3, with D uncertain. This CDR3 is 13 amino acids long. The germline V gene encodes CDR1 KGHDR and CDR2 SFDVKD. With 2 bases removed from V and 2 bases from J, the gap between germline ends came to 3 bases. The CDR3 DNA reads as TGTGCCACCAGTGATTCGGCTGGAAACACCATATATTTT. It translates to CATSDSAGNTIYF.

The genes are TRBV6-5 and TRBJ2-1; 10 bases are a match to TRBD2. Per germline, CDR1 MNHEY and CDR2 SVGAGI. This CDR3 region has 16 residues. With 3 bases clipped from V and 5 bases from J, the junction kept 7 bases outside the gene matches. The CDR3 DNA follows: TGTGCCAGCAGTTATGTCGGTAGCGGGAGGAACAATGAGCAGTTCTTC. Protein product: CASSYVGSGRNNEQFF.

This sequence joins TRBV9 and TRBJ1-2, with a tentative D call TRBD1 (6 bases). The CDR3 extends over 16 amino acids. Trimming removed 0 bases from V and 4 bases from J, with 16 bases in between. The germline V gene encodes CDR1 SGDLS and CDR2 YYNGEE. The DNA for the CDR3 is TGTGCCAGCAGCGTAGGCGAACAGGGTCGGGGCTATGGCTACACCTTC. The encoded protein is CASSVGEQGRGYGYTF.

This sequence joins TRBV10-3 and TRBJ1-2; D is undetermined. V dropped 5 bases and J dropped 2 bases, with 6 bases sitting between them. This CDR3 region has 12 residues. CDR1 is ENHRY and CDR2 is SYGVKD in the germline V gene. The DNA for the CDR3 is TGTGCCATCAGTCGGGAAAACTATGGCTACACCTTC. This gives the protein CAISRENYGYTF.